The next 14 T cell receptor beta chains were all read from a single sample in a study of cytomegalovirus exposure and HLA in healthy donors. It was with 60 Vbeta and 13 Jbeta primers that the PCR ran. Libraries were prepared by immunoSEQ multiplex PCR; TCRdb keeps only in-frame clonotypes and omits some of them. The sample has 120,000 or so clones, roughly a tenth seen once. Input material: PBMCs. These receptors were obtained from a woman between 18 and 29 years old in good health and CMV-seropositive.

This rearrangement joins TRBV6-1 to TRBJ1-4; 8 positions agree with TRBD1. The CDR3 is 15 amino acids. The J segment lost 8 bases and the V segment lost 7 bases, leaving 12 bases of the junction unmatched. The V gene's germline CDR1 is MNHNS and CDR2 SASEGT. The CDR3 loop is CASTPETGVAEKLFF. The DNA of the CDR3 is TGTGCCAGCACTCCCGAGACAGGGGTAGCGGAAAAACTGTTTTTT.

The chain is built from TRBV28 and TRBJ1-3; TRBD1 agrees at 7 bases. The ends lost 6 bases at V and 3 bases at J; junction bases unmatched: 11. Germline assignment: CDR1 MDHEN and CDR2 SYDVKM. CDR3 length: 16 residues. As DNA, the CDR3 is TGTGCCAGCAGCCTCAACCCGGGACAGATTGGAAACACCATATATTTT. Residues: CASSLNPGQIGNTIYF.

The V call is TRBV7-9, the J call TRBJ2-3; no clear D gene. Germline V lookup: CDR1 SEHNR, CDR2 FQNEAQ (reference sequence). This CDR3 has 11 residues. V lost 5 bases and J 2 bases, leaving 2 bases between the germline ends. The CDR3 reads CASSHTDTQYF. The CDR3 region has the DNA TGTGCCAGCAGCCACACAGATACGCAGTATTTT.

The chain recombines TRBV5-1 with TRBJ2-3, with D possibly TRBD2 on 5 matching bases. The length of the CDR3 is 15 residues. Trimming pared 4 bases from V and 2 bases from J, leaving 14 bases between. Germline V gene data show CDR1 as SGHRS and CDR2 as YFSETQ. The CDR3 region is CASSPHAGPTDTQYF. The DNA for the CDR3 is TGCGCCAGCAGCCCCCATGCGGGTCCCACAGATACGCAGTATTTT.

V is TRBV6-1 and J is TRBJ1-1; 8 bases line up with TRBD1. Trimming at V came to 4 bases and at J to 1 base, leaving 2 bases not matched to a gene. The germline V gene encodes CDR1 MNHNS and CDR2 SASEGT. The length of the CDR3 is 14 residues. In DNA, the CDR3 is TGTGCCAGCAGTGCCGGGACAGGGAACACTGAAGCTTTCTTT. Its translation is CASSAGTGNTEAFF.

In the case of this clone: The sample holds other DNA sequences that translate to the same CDR3. V and J are TRBV7-9 and TRBJ1-1; possibly TRBD1 for D (5 bases). CDR1 is SEHNR, CDR2 FQNEAQ, per germline (reference sequence). Trimming left V 0 bases short and J 1 base short, with 6 bases between. This CDR3 contains 14 residues. CDR3 sequence reads: CASSLAQGNTEAFF. Here the CDR3 DNA reads TGTGCCAGCAGCTTAGCGCAGGGGAACACTGAAGCTTTCTTT. Based on the CDR3 plus reference TRBV7-9 and TRBJ1-1, the full variable domain is DTGVSQNPRHKITKRGQNVTFRCDPISEHNRLYWYRQTLGQGPEFLTYFQNEAQLEKSRLLSDRFSAERPKGSFSTLEIQRTEQGDSAMYLCASSLAQGNTEAFFGQGTRLTVV.

This clone was seen more than once but under ten times. This chain connects TRBV29-1 to TRBJ2-7; TRBD1 matches 8 bases. CDR3 length: 15 amino acids. Germline V lookup: CDR1 SQVTM, CDR2 ANQGSEA. With 7 bases clipped from V and 2 bases from J, the junction kept 13 bases outside the gene matches. The CDR3 nucleotides read TGCAGCGCCGAATCCCTGGACAGGGTGGCCTACGAGCAGTACTTC. It encodes CSAESLDRVAYEQYF.

The chain joins TRBV5-1 to TRBJ1-1; 10 bases line up with TRBD1. Trimming at V came to 7 bases and at J to 0 bases, leaving 3 bases not matched to a gene. CDR1 is SGHRS, CDR2 YFSETQ, per germline. The length of the CDR3 is 14 residues. CDR3 sequence: CASGTGDLNTEAFF. Here the CDR3 DNA reads TGCGCCAGCGGGACAGGGGACCTGAACACTGAAGCTTTCTTT.

This clone was picked up a small number of times. The rearrangement links TRBV4-1 to TRBJ2-3; tentatively, D is TRBD2 (5 bases). V was clipped by 0 bases and J by 0 bases, with 10 bases between them. The CDR3 has 16 residues. Germline CDR1 is MGHRA and CDR2 is YSYEKL. The CDR3 DNA reads as TGCGCCAGCAGCCAAGACCGCAGGACTAGCACAGATACGCAGTATTTT. Protein sequence: CASSQDRRTSTDTQYF.

This clone appeared a few times. The chain recombines TRBV4-1 with TRBJ1-1; D gene ambiguous. V gave up 1 base and J gave up 4 bases, with 7 bases separating them. In germline, CDR1 is MGHRA, CDR2 YSYEKL. This CDR3 is built from 13 residues. The CDR3 region has the DNA TGCGCCAGCAGCCAAGTTGGGCCCACTGAAGCTTTCTTT. This gives the protein CASSQVGPTEAFF.

This clone was observed a handful of times. The gene calls are TRBV6-1 and TRBJ2-1; the D gene is possibly TRBD2 (6 bases). Per germline, CDR1 MNHNS and CDR2 SASEGT. V shed 8 bases and J shed 1 base, with 12 bases lying between them. The CDR3 contains 14 residues. This CDR3 is CASGGSGSYNEQFF. The CDR3 DNA follows: TGTGCCAGCGGGGGTAGCGGATCCTACAATGAGCAGTTCTTC.

This clone was detected a few times. This CDR3 is CASSDTSSRYNEQFF. The CDR3 coding sequence is TGTGCCAGCAGTGATACCTCTAGCCGTTACAATGAGCAGTTCTTC. The chain uses TRBV2 and TRBJ2-1; tentatively, D is TRBD2 (5 bases). CDR1 SNHLY and CDR2 FYNNEI come from the germline V gene. The ends were cut back, 3 bases at V and 4 bases at J, with 13 bases in the middle. The CDR3 is 15 amino acids. The full variable domain, its missing parts supplied by reference TRBV2 and TRBJ2-1, is EPEVTQTPSHQVTQMGQEVILRCVPISNHLYFYWYRQILGQKVEFLVSFYNNEISEKSEIFDDQFSVERPDGSNFTLKIRSTKLEDSAMYFCASSDTSSRYNEQFFGPGTRLTVL.

This clone was counted a few times. This chain links TRBV27 with TRBJ1-1, with D maybe TRBD1 (5 bases). V was pared by 6 bases and J by 2 bases, with 13 bases between. In germline, CDR1 is MNHEY, CDR2 SMNVEV (reference sequence). The CDR3 is 14 residues long. The CDR3 DNA sequence: TGTGCCAGCAGCCGACAGTCAACTAACACTGAAGCTTTCTTT. Its translation: CASSRQSTNTEAFF.

The rearrangement uses TRBV6-1 and TRBJ2-7, with D perhaps TRBD1 (5 bases). Germline values: CDR1 MNHNS, CDR2 SASEGT. The ends were cut back, 6 bases at V and 5 bases at J, with 17 bases in the middle. This CDR3 is 14 amino acids long. The CDR3 loop is CASSDGQGSNEQYF. DNA of the CDR3: TGTGCCAGCAGCGACGGCCAGGGTTCCAACGAGCAGTACTTC.